This TCR beta chain was sequenced in a study of control samples from healthy donors and cancer patients. Measured with immunoSEQ multiplex PCR; TCRdb has only the in-frame clones, and not every one. The sample holds 110,000 to 150,000 clones; 92% are singletons and the top ten take approximately 10%. The sequenced sample was blood. This TCR derives from a man aged 25-45 years in good health.

In DNA, the CDR3 is TGTGCCAGCAGCCAAGATCTGGGGCGCGACGCCTACGAGCAGTACTTC. This codes for CASSQDLGRDAYEQYF. This sequence joins TRBV3-1 (or the pseudogene TRBV3-2) and TRBJ2-7; a possible D gene is TRBD1 (5 bases). Trimming removed 0 bases from V and 2 bases from J, with 14 bases in between. The CDR3 totals 16 residues. Germline V CDR1 and CDR2: LGHDT, YNNKEL (reference sequence).